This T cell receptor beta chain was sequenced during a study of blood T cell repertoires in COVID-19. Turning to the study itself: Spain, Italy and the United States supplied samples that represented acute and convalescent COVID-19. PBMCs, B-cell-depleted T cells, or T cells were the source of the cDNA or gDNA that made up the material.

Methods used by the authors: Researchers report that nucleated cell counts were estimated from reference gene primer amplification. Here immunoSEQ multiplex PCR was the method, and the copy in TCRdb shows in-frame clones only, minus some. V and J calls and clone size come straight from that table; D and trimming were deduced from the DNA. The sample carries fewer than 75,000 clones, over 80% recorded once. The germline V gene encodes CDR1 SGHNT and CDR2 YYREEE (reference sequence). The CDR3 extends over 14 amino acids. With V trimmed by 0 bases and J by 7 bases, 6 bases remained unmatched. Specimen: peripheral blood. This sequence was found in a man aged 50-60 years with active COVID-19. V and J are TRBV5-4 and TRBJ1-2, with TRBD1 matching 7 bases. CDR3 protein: CASSLAGTEIGYTF. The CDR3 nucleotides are TGTGCCAGCAGCTTGGCGGGGACAGAGATTGGCTACACCTTC.